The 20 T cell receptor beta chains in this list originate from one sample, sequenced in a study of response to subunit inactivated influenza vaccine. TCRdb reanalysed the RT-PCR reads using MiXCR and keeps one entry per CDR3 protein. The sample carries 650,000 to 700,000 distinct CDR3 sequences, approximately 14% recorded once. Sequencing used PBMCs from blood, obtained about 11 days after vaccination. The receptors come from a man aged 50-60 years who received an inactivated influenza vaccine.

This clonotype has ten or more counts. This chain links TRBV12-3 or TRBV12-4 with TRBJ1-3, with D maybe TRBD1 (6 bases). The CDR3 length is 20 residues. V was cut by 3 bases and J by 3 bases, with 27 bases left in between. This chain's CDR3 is CASSFLFAQGINSHGNTIYF. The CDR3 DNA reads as TGTGCCAGCAGTTTTCTCTTCGCACAGGGAATCAACTCCCATGGAAACACCATATATTTT.

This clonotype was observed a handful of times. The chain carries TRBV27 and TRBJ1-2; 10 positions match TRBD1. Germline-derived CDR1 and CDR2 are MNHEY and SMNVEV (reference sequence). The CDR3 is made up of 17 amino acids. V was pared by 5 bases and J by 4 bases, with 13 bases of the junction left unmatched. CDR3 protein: CASSDRDRGPLLYGYTF. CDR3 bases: TGTGCCAGCAGTGACCGGGACAGGGGCCCTTTACTCTATGGCTACACCTTC.

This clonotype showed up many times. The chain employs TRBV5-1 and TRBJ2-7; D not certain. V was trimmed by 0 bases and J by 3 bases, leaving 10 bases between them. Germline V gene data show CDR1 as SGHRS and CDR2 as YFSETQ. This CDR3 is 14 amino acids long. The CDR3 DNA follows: TGCGCCAGCAGCTTGGGACGTGAGATCTACGAGCAGTACTTC. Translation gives CASSLGREIYEQYF.

The CDR3 region has the DNA TGCAGTGCTAGAATCGGGACTAGTCCCTACAATGAGCAGTTCTTC. It translates to CSARIGTSPYNEQFF. V is TRBV20-1 and J is TRBJ2-1; TRBD2 matches 8 bases. Germline trimming cut 2 bases from V and 2 bases from J; bases unmatched to any gene: 5. The germline V gene has CDR1 DFQATT and CDR2 SNEGSKA (reference sequence). The CDR3 totals 15 residues.

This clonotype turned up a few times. In DNA form, the CDR3 reads TGCGCCAGCAGCCAAGAGTACTGGAGCTCCTACGAGCAGTACTTC. Translated, it gives CASSQEYWSSYEQYF. The chain joins TRBV4-3 to TRBJ2-7; the D is unclear. The CDR3 consists of 15 residues. Germline assignment: CDR1 LGHNA and CDR2 YSLEER. V was shortened by 0 bases and J by 0 bases, with 9 bases between the two germline ends.

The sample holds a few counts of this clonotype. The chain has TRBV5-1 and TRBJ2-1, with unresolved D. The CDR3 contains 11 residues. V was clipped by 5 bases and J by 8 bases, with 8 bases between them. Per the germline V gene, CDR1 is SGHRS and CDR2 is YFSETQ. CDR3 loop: CASSQRDEQFF. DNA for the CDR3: TGCGCCAGCAGTCAGCGCGATGAGCAGTTCTTC.

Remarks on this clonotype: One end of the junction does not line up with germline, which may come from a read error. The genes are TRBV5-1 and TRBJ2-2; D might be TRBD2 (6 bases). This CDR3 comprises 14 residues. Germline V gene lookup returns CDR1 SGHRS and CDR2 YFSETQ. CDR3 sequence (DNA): TGCGCCAGCGGGCGGGACTCCGCCAACGGGAAGCTGTTTTTT. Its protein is CASGRDSANGKLFF.

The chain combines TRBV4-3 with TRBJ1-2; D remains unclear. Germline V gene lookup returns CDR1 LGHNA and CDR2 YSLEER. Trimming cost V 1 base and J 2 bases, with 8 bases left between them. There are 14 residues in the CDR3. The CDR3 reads CASSQGLQNYGYTF. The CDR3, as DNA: TGCGCCAGCAGCCAAGGCTTACAGAACTATGGCTACACCTTC.

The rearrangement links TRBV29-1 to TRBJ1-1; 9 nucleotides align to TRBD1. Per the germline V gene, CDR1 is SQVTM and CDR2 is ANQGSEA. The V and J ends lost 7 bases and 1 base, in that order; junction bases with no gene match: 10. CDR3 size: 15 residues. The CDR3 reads CSDRYPGQGNTEAFF. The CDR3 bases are TGCAGCGATCGATATCCGGGACAGGGGAACACTGAAGCTTTCTTT.

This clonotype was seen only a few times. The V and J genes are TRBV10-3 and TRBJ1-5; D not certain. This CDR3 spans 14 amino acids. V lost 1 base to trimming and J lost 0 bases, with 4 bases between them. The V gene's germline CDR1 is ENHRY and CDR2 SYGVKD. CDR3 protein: CAISELGSNQPQHF. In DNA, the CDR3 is TGTGCCATCAGTGAGTTGGGTAGCAATCAGCCCCAGCATTTT.

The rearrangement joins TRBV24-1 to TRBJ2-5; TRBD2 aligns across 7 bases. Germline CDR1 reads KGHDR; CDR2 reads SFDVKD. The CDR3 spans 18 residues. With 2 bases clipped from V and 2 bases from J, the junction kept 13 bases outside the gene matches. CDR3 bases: TGTGCCACCAGTGATTCGAAGGGCGCTAGCGGTATACAAGAGACCCAGTACTTC. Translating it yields CATSDSKGASGIQETQYF.

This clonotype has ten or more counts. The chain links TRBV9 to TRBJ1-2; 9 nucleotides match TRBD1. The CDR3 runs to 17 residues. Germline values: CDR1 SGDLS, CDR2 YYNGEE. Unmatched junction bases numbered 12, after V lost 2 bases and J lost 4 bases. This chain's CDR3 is CASSVEQGAGSGYGYTF. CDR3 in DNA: TGTGCCAGCAGCGTCGAACAGGGGGCAGGATCTGGCTATGGCTACACCTTC.

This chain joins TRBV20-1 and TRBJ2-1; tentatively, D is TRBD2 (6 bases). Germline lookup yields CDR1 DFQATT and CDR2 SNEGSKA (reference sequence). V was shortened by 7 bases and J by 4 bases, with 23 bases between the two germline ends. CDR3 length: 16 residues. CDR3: CSGSEGVAAGYNEQFF. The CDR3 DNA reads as TGCAGTGGATCGGAGGGTGTAGCGGCTGGATACAATGAGCAGTTCTTC.

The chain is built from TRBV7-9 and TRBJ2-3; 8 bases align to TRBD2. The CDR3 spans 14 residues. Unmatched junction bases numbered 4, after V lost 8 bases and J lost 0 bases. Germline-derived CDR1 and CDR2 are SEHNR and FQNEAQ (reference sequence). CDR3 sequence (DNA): TGTGCCAGCTTGGCTAGCGGGAGCACAGATACGCAGTATTTT. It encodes CASLASGSTDTQYF. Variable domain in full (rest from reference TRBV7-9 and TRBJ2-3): DTGVSQNPRHKITKRGQNVTFRCDPISEHNRLYWYRQTLGQGPEFLTYFQNEAQLEKSRLLSDRFSAERPKGSFSTLEIQRTEQGDSAMYLCASLASGSTDTQYFGPGTRLTVL.

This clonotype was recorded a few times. Written as DNA, the CDR3 is TGTGCCAGCTCACCAAAACAGGATAATTCACCCCTCCACTTT. It translates to CASSPKQDNSPLHF. The chain uses TRBV18 and TRBJ1-6, with D tentatively TRBD1 (5 bases). Germline CDR1 reads KGHSH; CDR2 reads LQKENI. CDR3 length: 14 residues. V shed 2 bases and J shed 5 bases, with 7 bases lying between them.

DNA of the CDR3: TGTGCCAGCAGAACCGGGACTAGCGCGTTGGAGACCCAGTACTTC. It yields the protein CASRTGTSALETQYF. The chain joins TRBV6-1 to TRBJ2-5; 10 bases align to TRBD2. V lost 6 bases and J lost 5; bases outside the gene matches: 9. There are 15 residues in the CDR3. Germline V gives CDR1 MNHNS, CDR2 SASEGT.

CDR3 nucleotide sequence: TGTGCCAGCCGGACAGTCTACTCTGGGGCCAACGTCCTGACTTTC. The encoded protein is CASRTVYSGANVLTF. The chain has TRBV19 and TRBJ2-6, with D perhaps matching TRBD1 (6 bases). The CDR3 consists of 15 residues. Per germline, CDR1 LNHDA and CDR2 SQIVND (reference sequence). V was cut by 9 bases and J by 0 bases, with 12 bases left in between.

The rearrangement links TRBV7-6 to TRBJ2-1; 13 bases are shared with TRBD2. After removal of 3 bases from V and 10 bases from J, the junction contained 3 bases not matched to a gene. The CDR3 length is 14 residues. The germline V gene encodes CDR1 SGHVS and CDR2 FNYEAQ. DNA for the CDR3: TGTGCCAGCAGCTTCGGACTAGCGGGGGTCGAGCAGTTCTTC. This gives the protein CASSFGLAGVEQFF.

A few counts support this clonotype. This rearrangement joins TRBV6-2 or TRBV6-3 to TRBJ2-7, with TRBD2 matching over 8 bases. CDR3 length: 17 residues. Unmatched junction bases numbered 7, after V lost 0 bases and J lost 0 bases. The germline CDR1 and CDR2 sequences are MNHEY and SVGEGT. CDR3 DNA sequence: TGTGCCAGCAGTTACTCGAGTAGCGGGACGAGCTCCTACGAGCAGTACTTC. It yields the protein CASSYSSSGTSSYEQYF.

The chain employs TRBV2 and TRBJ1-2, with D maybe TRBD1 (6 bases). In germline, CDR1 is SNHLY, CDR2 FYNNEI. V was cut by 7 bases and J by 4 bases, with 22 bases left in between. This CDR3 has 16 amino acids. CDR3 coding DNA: TGTGCCAGCAAGATCAAAGGAGGGGGGCTGATCTATGGCTACACCTTC. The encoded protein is CASKIKGGGLIYGYTF. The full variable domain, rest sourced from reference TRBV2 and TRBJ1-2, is EPEVTQTPSHQVTQMGQEVILRCVPISNHLYFYWYRQILGQKVEFLVSFYNNEISEKSEIFDDQFSVERPDGSNFTLKIRSTKLEDSAMYFCASKIKGGGLIYGYTFGSGTRLTVV.